The 10 T cell receptor beta chains given below trace back to one sample, sequenced in a study of T cell responses to AZD1222 COVID-19 vaccine. The repertoire was sequenced with immunoSEQ multiplex PCR; TCRdb's copy has only in-frame clones and lacks some. The sample records roughly 120,000 clones, more than 85% being singletons. Sequenced material: peripheral blood, taken on day 0 of AZD1222 vaccination. These TCRs come from an adult in good health.

The chain is built from TRBV5-8 and TRBJ1-5; D is ambiguous. The CDR3 spans 15 residues. V gave up 6 bases and J gave up 0 bases, with 13 bases separating them. CDR1 and CDR2 (germline): SGHTS, YDEGEE. CDR3 residues: CASNLAQYSNQPQHF. The DNA of the CDR3 is TGTGCCAGCAACCTCGCACAGTATAGCAATCAGCCCCAGCATTTT.

The chain has TRBV20-1 and TRBJ2-7, with a tentative D call TRBD1 (6 bases). There are 11 residues in the CDR3. Germline-derived CDR1 and CDR2 are DFQATT and SNEGSKA (reference sequence). The V gene lost 6 bases and the J gene lost 3 bases, with 9 bases spanning the gap. CDR3: CSAVDSYEQYF. The CDR3 bases are TGCAGTGCCGTGGACAGCTACGAGCAGTACTTC.

This chain uses TRBV11-2 with TRBJ1-5, with D maybe TRBD1 (5 bases). The V gene lost 6 bases and the J gene lost 9 bases, with 15 bases spanning the gap. The CDR3 contains 13 residues. The V gene's germline CDR1 is SGHAT and CDR2 FQNNGV. CDR3 bases: TGTGCCAGCAGAGGGGACCTATCTTCGCCCCAGCATTTT. Residues: CASRGDLSSPQHF.

The J gene is TRBJ1-1, the V gene TRBV5-1; D possibly corresponds to TRBD1 (5 bases). CDR1 and CDR2 (germline): SGHRS, YFSETQ. Deletions cut 4 bases from V and 7 bases from J, with 11 bases between. The CDR3 consists of 12 residues. CDR3 loop: CASSGGPDEAFF. CDR3 in DNA: TGCGCCAGCAGCGGGGGACCCGATGAAGCTTTCTTT.

This chain uses TRBV7-2 with TRBJ1-5; 10 positions agree with TRBD1. From germline, CDR1 is SGHTA and CDR2 FQGNSA. V shed 5 bases and J 0 bases; nucleotides not matched to a gene: 4. The CDR3 totals 16 residues. CDR3 residues: CASSPRDRGSNQPQHF. As DNA, the CDR3 is TGTGCCAGCAGCCCAAGGGACAGGGGTAGCAATCAGCCCCAGCATTTT.

The chain recombines TRBV13 with TRBJ2-1, with D possibly matching TRBD2 (6 bases). Trimming took off 5 bases at V and 3 bases at J, with 17 bases between the two ends. CDR3 size: 16 residues. Germline assignment: CDR1 PRHDT and CDR2 FYEKMQ (reference sequence). Here the CDR3 DNA reads TGTGCCAGCAGCCCCCGCGTAGCGGAAGTCTACAATGAGCAGTTCTTC. Amino acid sequence: CASSPRVAEVYNEQFF. Looking up the rest from reference TRBV13 and TRBJ2-1 gives the full variable domain: AAGVIQSPRHLIKEKRETATLKCYPIPRHDTVYWYQQGPGQDPQFLISFYEKMQSDKGSIPDRFSAQQFSDYHSELNMSSLELGDSALYFCASSPRVAEVYNEQFFGPGTRLTVL.

The chain uses TRBV2 and TRBJ1-1; a weak D match, TRBD1 (5 bases). The germline CDR1 and CDR2 sequences are SNHLY and FYNNEI. V shed 10 bases and J shed 0 bases, with 12 bases lying between them. This CDR3 comprises 13 residues. CDR3 DNA: TGTGCCACTGTGGGGGACCTGAACACTGAAGCTTTCTTT. Its protein product is CATVGDLNTEAFF. Together with reference TRBV2 and TRBJ1-1, the CDR3 gives the full variable domain: EPEVTQTPSHQVTQMGQEVILRCVPISNHLYFYWYRQILGQKVEFLVSFYNNEISEKSEIFDDQFSVERPDGSNFTLKIRSTKLEDSAMYFCATVGDLNTEAFFGQGTRLTVV.

The rearrangement joins TRBV5-1 to TRBJ2-1; D remains unclear. The CDR3 sequence is 13 residues long. Germline V CDR1 and CDR2: SGHRS, YFSETQ. V was cut by 2 bases and J by 5 bases, with 8 bases left in between. CDR3 coding DNA: TGCGCCAGCAGCTTTTTCTTCAACAATGAGCAGTTCTTC. It encodes CASSFFFNNEQFF.

The V gene is TRBV5-1, the J gene TRBJ2-1, with D possibly being TRBD2 (5 bases). V gave up 4 bases and J gave up 6 bases, with 14 bases separating them. Germline V gene lookup returns CDR1 SGHRS and CDR2 YFSETQ. The CDR3 contains 14 residues. The CDR3 here is CASSPPGISNEQFF. As DNA, the CDR3 is TGCGCCAGCAGCCCCCCCGGGATAAGCAATGAGCAGTTCTTC. Filled out from reference TRBV5-1 and TRBJ2-1, the complete variable domain reads KAGVTQTPRYLIKTRGQQVTLSCSPISGHRSVSWYQQTPGQGLQFLFEYFSETQRNKGNFPGRFSGRQFSNSRSEMNVSTLELGDSALYLCASSPPGISNEQFFGPGTRLTVL.

The V and J genes are TRBV9 and TRBJ2-7; D unclear. From germline, CDR1 is SGDLS and CDR2 YYNGEE. Trimming removed 4 bases at V and 3 bases at J, with 11 bases between. This CDR3 has 13 residues. The CDR3 DNA sequence: TGTGCCAGCAGCCCCGGCTTTAACTACGAGCAGTACTTC. As protein: CASSPGFNYEQYF.